These 14 T cell receptor beta chains were all obtained from the same sample, sequenced in a study of CD8 T cells in Susac syndrome. Roughly 0.45 to 1 ug RNA was reverse transcribed with random hexamers. A single record per CDR3 protein comes from TCRdb applying MiXCR to the immunoSEQ multiplex PCR reads. The repertoire consists of 100,000 to 110,000 distinct CDR3 sequences, with approximately 95% occurring once and the leading ten covering 0.3% to 0.35%. Sequencing used CD8+ T cells from PBMCs. The receptor set was obtained from a human donor with Susac syndrome.

The chain couples TRBV7-3 to TRBJ2-3; D unresolved. V was clipped by 4 bases and J by 3 bases, with 20 bases between them. CDR1 is SGHTA, CDR2 FQGTGA, per germline. The CDR3 is 17 amino acids. The CDR3 DNA follows: TGTGCCAGCAGCTCTAATCATTCACCACTACTGACAGATACGCAGTATTTT. Amino acid sequence: CASSSNHSPLLTDTQYF.

This sequence joins TRBV11-2 and TRBJ2-5; TRBD2 agrees at 15 bases. Trimming at V came to 3 bases and at J to 5 bases, leaving 1 base not matched to a gene. Germline V gene sequence: CDR1 SGHAT, CDR2 FQNNGV. The CDR3 runs 15 residues. CDR3 bases: TGTGCCAGCAGCTTCGGGACTAGCGGGGGGGAGACCCAGTACTTC. Protein product: CASSFGTSGGETQYF.

The rearrangement joins TRBV4-1 to TRBJ2-7; D is possibly TRBD1 (6 bases). Germline CDR1 MGHRA, CDR2 YSYEKL. Trimming took 0 bases from V and 3 from J, leaving 9 bases between them. The CDR3 totals 14 residues. CDR3 region: CASSQDPQGYEQYF. Here the CDR3 DNA reads TGCGCCAGCAGCCAAGACCCACAGGGCTACGAGCAGTACTTC.

The chain is built from TRBV15 and TRBJ2-5, with D perhaps TRBD1 or TRBD2 (6 bases each). This CDR3 is 17 amino acids long. The V gene's germline CDR1 is LNHNV and CDR2 YYDKDF (reference sequence). V was pared by 0 bases and J by 4 bases, with 18 bases between. The DNA for the CDR3 is TGTGCCACCAGCAGAGATCTCCTCTTGGAGGGGGTAGAGACCCAGTACTTC. Its translation: CATSRDLLLEGVETQYF.

The CDR3 coding sequence is TGTGCCAGCTCACCAGTTATGGCGGGGGATGAGCAGTTCTTC. It yields the protein CASSPVMAGDEQFF. This chain connects TRBV18 to TRBJ2-1; 7 nucleotides agree with TRBD2. This CDR3 comprises 14 residues. Trimming took 2 bases from V and 8 from J; bases not matched to a gene: 6. Germline V gene data show CDR1 as KGHSH and CDR2 as LQKENI.

Written as DNA, the CDR3 is TGTGCCACCAGTGATAATCCCGTCCTGAACACCGGGGAGCTGTTTTTT. Encoded protein: CATSDNPVLNTGELFF. The rearrangement uses TRBV24-1 and TRBJ2-2; D not certain. This CDR3 has 16 residues. Germline V CDR1 and CDR2: KGHDR, SFDVKD. Trimming removed 3 bases at V and 1 base at J, with 11 bases between.

This chain connects TRBV20-1 to TRBJ2-1; tentative D call: TRBD2 (5 bases). The CDR3 spans 12 residues. The germline V and J ends were trimmed by 5 bases and 6 bases, with 11 bases remaining between them. Germline V gene lookup returns CDR1 DFQATT and CDR2 SNEGSKA (reference sequence). The CDR3 nucleotides read TGCAGTGCTGAACTAGGAGGCAATGAGCAGTTCTTC. Translation gives CSAELGGNEQFF.

This chain connects TRBV4-1 to TRBJ2-5; a possible D gene is TRBD2 (6 bases). V lost 1 base to trimming and J lost 1 base, with 13 bases between them. This CDR3 has 16 residues. Germline CDR1 reads MGHRA; CDR2 reads YSYEKL. CDR3 in amino acids: CASSQGVAAPQETQYF. The CDR3 DNA is TGCGCCAGCAGCCAAGGAGTAGCGGCCCCCCAAGAGACCCAGTACTTC.

The rearrangement links TRBV9 to TRBJ2-2; 7 positions agree with TRBD2. The germline V gene has CDR1 SGDLS and CDR2 YYNGEE. The ends lost 0 bases at V and 6 bases at J; junction bases unmatched: 8. The CDR3 contains 16 residues. CDR3 region: CASSVDGGGFAGELFF. Here the CDR3 DNA reads TGTGCCAGCAGCGTAGACGGCGGGGGATTCGCCGGGGAGCTGTTTTTT.

V and J are TRBV7-3 and TRBJ2-1; 10 bases align to TRBD1. V dropped 9 bases and J dropped 7; count of bases not matched to a gene: 9. Per germline, CDR1 SGHTA and CDR2 FQGTGA. The CDR3 has 14 amino acids. DNA for the CDR3: TGTGCCAGTAGTCCGGGACAGGGGCTGAATGAGCAGTTCTTC. It translates to CASSPGQGLNEQFF.

The CDR3 protein is CASRGGNSPLHF. The DNA of the CDR3 is TGTGCCAGTAGAGGGGGTAATTCACCCCTCCACTTT. The V and J genes are TRBV19 and TRBJ1-6, with D maybe TRBD1 (6 bases). This CDR3 comprises 12 residues. Germline assignment: CDR1 LNHDA and CDR2 SQIVND (reference sequence). The V end was cut by 6 bases, the J end by 6 bases, with 6 bases between.

The chain couples TRBV29-1 to TRBJ2-1, with no clear D. The CDR3 has 14 amino acids. Germline CDR1 is SQVTM and CDR2 is ANQGSEA. Between the trimmed V and J ends, which lost 1 base and 4 bases, there was a span of 11 bases. CDR3 region: CSVEGFSGYNEQFF. The CDR3 bases are TGCAGCGTTGAAGGGTTTAGTGGGTACAATGAGCAGTTCTTC.

This chain joins TRBV6-5 and TRBJ2-6; 7 bases agree with TRBD2. Germline-derived CDR1 and CDR2 are MNHEY and SVGAGI. J was trimmed by 1 base and V by 10 bases; bases with no gene match: 7. This CDR3 region has 15 residues. The CDR3 reads CATLPGGSGANVLTF. Written as DNA, the CDR3 is TGTGCCACTTTACCGGGGGGATCTGGGGCCAACGTCCTGACTTTC.

V and J are TRBV29-1 and TRBJ1-1, with TRBD1 as a possible D gene (6 bases). Germline loops: CDR1 SQVTM, CDR2 ANQGSEA. There are 14 residues in the CDR3. V lost 7 bases to trimming and J lost 0 bases, with 15 bases between them. The CDR3 here is CSAKTGHMNTEAFF. CDR3 DNA sequence: TGCAGCGCCAAAACGGGACACATGAACACTGAAGCTTTCTTT. The variable domain in full, with the rest retrieved from reference TRBV29-1 and TRBJ1-1, is SAVISQKPSRDICQRGTSLTIQCQVDSQVTMMFWYRQQPGQSLTLIATANQGSEATYESGFVIDKFPISRPNLTFSTLTVSNMSPEDSSIYLCSAKTGHMNTEAFFGQGTRLTVV.